These 14 T cell receptor beta chains share one sample of origin, sequenced in a study of OX40 agonist ivuxolimab in advanced cancers. The protocol was immunoSEQ multiplex PCR, while the TCRdb copy is restricted to in-frame clones and leaves out a portion. The table shows tens of thousands of clones, with roughly 91% occurring only once. This material consisted of CD4+ or CD8+ T cells sorted from blood, taken in a trial of the OX40 agonist ivuxolimab. The receptor source for this set is an adult with an advanced solid tumor such as melanoma, head and neck, liver or kidney cancer.

The chain is built from TRBV7-9 and TRBJ1-1, with D tentatively TRBD1 (5 bases). The CDR3 has 14 amino acids. The germline V and J ends were trimmed by 4 bases and 0 bases, with 9 bases remaining between them. Germline loops: CDR1 SEHNR, CDR2 FQNEAQ (reference sequence). CDR3: CASSSTALNTEAFF. DNA of the CDR3: TGTGCCAGCAGCTCGACAGCCCTGAACACTGAAGCTTTCTTT.

CDR3 residues: CASSYRGQGYGYTF. CDR3 bases: TGTGCCAGCAGTTACCGGGGACAGGGCTATGGCTACACCTTC. The chain uses TRBV6-5 and TRBJ1-2; 9 bases map to TRBD1. V was pared by 2 bases and J by 4 bases, with 2 bases of the junction left unmatched. This CDR3 is built from 14 residues. Germline V gives CDR1 MNHEY, CDR2 SVGAGI.

The V gene is TRBV18, the J gene TRBJ2-7, with TRBD1 identical over 7 bases. The CDR3 loop spans 13 amino acids. Germline trimming cut 3 bases from V and 2 bases from J; bases unmatched to any gene: 1. CDR1 and CDR2 (germline): KGHSH, LQKENI. The CDR3 DNA is TGTGCCAGCTCACCGGGACAGCCCTACGAGCAGTACTTC. It specifies CASSPGQPYEQYF.

This clone has a handful of counts. V and J are TRBV19 and TRBJ2-6; no clear D. The CDR3 extends over 14 amino acids. V lost 5 bases, J lost 0 bases, and 5 bases lay in between. CDR1 is LNHDA and CDR2 is SQIVND in the germline V gene (reference sequence). In DNA, the CDR3 is TGTGCCAGTAGTCGCTACTCTGGGGCCAACGTCCTGACTTTC. Translating gives CASSRYSGANVLTF.

The chain combines TRBV6-6 with TRBJ2-3; D not resolved. Trimming removed 7 bases from V and 4 bases from J, with 12 bases in between. Germline V lookup: CDR1 MNHNY, CDR2 SVGAGI (reference sequence). This CDR3 comprises 13 residues. CDR3: CASIHNTADTQYF. The DNA for the CDR3 is TGTGCCAGCATTCATAATACGGCAGATACGCAGTATTTT.

The rearrangement links TRBV5-1 to TRBJ1-3; D not resolved. Germline CDR1 and CDR2: SGHRS and YFSETQ. Trimming cost V 4 bases and J 1 base, with 3 bases left between them. The CDR3 is 12 amino acids. CDR3 residues: CASSDSGNTIYF. The CDR3 region has the DNA TGCGCCAGCAGCGATTCTGGAAACACCATATATTTT. Full variable domain (missing parts from reference TRBV5-1 and TRBJ1-3): KAGVTQTPRYLIKTRGQQVTLSCSPISGHRSVSWYQQTPGQGLQFLFEYFSETQRNKGNFPGRFSGRQFSNSRSEMNVSTLELGDSALYLCASSDSGNTIYFGEGSWLTVV.

V gene TRBV11-2 combines with J gene TRBJ1-1; D is ambiguous. This CDR3 region has 13 residues. Per the germline V gene, CDR1 is SGHAT and CDR2 is FQNNGV. Trimming removed 3 bases from V and 2 bases from J, with 7 bases in between. This chain's CDR3 is CASSFVRNTEAFF. CDR3 bases: TGTGCCAGCAGCTTCGTTAGAAACACTGAAGCTTTCTTT. Using reference TRBV11-2 and TRBJ1-1 for the parts outside the CDR3, the full variable domain is EAGVAQSPRYKIIEKRQSVAFWCNPISGHATLYWYQQILGQGPKLLIQFQNNGVVDDSQLPKDRFSAERLKGVDSTLKIQPAKLEDSAVYLCASSFVRNTEAFFGQGTRLTVV.

The chain recombines TRBV21-1 with TRBJ2-3; the table's D call TRBD2 went unverified against the DNA. TRBV21-1 is classified as a pseudogene. This CDR3 contains 16 residues. CDR3 DNA: TGTGCCACCCCGGGACTAGCGGGAGGGAATGGGTATACGCAGTATTTT. As protein: CATPGLAGGNGYTQYF.

The chain has TRBV18 and TRBJ1-1; no definite D call. The CDR3 sequence is 19 residues long. Germline V gene sequence: CDR1 KGHSH, CDR2 LQKENI. V dropped 3 bases and J dropped 4 bases, with 27 bases sitting between them. CDR3 region: CASSPSSATASWWGTEAFF. DNA for the CDR3: TGTGCCAGCTCACCCAGTTCCGCGACGGCCTCATGGTGGGGCACTGAAGCTTTCTTT.

The genes are TRBV7-9 and TRBJ2-3; D not resolved. In germline, CDR1 is SEHNR, CDR2 FQNEAQ (reference sequence). The CDR3 is made up of 14 amino acids. V was cut by 2 bases and J by 3 bases, with 9 bases left in between. The CDR3 sequence is CASSLSLGTDTQYF. The CDR3 nucleotides read TGTGCCAGCAGCTTAAGTCTAGGGACAGATACGCAGTATTTT.

Written as DNA, the CDR3 is TGTGCCAGCAGTCTGACAGGGGGTGGGGACACAGATACGCAGTATTTT. Translated: CASSLTGGGDTDTQYF. The genes are TRBV28 and TRBJ2-3; TRBD1 matches 9 bases. Germline CDR1 and CDR2: MDHEN and SYDVKM. The V and J ends lost 5 bases and 2 bases, in that order; junction bases with no gene match: 8. The CDR3 covers 16 residues. Full variable domain (rest looked up from reference TRBV28 and TRBJ2-3): DVKVTQSSRYLVKRTGEKVFLECVQDMDHENMFWYRQDPGLGLRLIYFSYDVKMKEKGDIPEGYSVSREKKERFSLILESASTNQTSMYLCASSLTGGGDTDTQYFGPGTRLTVL.

This clone was observed a few times. The chain has TRBV27 and TRBJ1-3, with TRBD1 matching over 7 bases. The J segment lost 2 bases and the V segment lost 4 bases, leaving 5 bases of the junction unmatched. Germline V gene lookup returns CDR1 MNHEY and CDR2 SMNVEV (reference sequence). The CDR3 is 15 amino acids. Here the CDR3 DNA reads TGTGCCAGCAGTTATACAGGGGCCCCTGGAAACACCATATATTTT. This encodes CASSYTGAPGNTIYF.

The chain recombines TRBV5-1 with TRBJ2-2, with TRBD2 matching over 10 bases. This CDR3 comprises 15 residues. Germline CDR1 reads SGHRS; CDR2 reads YFSETQ. The junction had 5 bases not matched to a gene; V was cut back by 2 bases and J by 7 bases. CDR3 residues: CASSFLAGVSGELFF. DNA for the CDR3: TGCGCCAGCAGCTTCCTAGCGGGAGTCAGCGGGGAGCTGTTTTTT.

The CDR3 DNA reads as TGTGCCACCAGCAGAGAAACAGGTCGATCCTACGAGCAGTACTTC. Residues: CATSRETGRSYEQYF. This chain links TRBV15 with TRBJ2-7, with D perhaps TRBD1 (5 bases). Germline CDR1 LNHNV, CDR2 YYDKDF (reference sequence). CDR3 length: 15 amino acids. V lost 0 bases and J lost 1, with 10 bases in between.